Below, one T cell receptor (beta chain) is given with its context. Only a few counts were recorded for this clone. No antigen is known for it. The sample holds no much larger clone one base away, and base qualities are not on file. This entry is derived from a study of blood T cell repertoires in COVID-19 (TCRdb year 2020). For the wider study: Collaborator samples came from the United States, Italy and Spain and covered acute and convalescent phases of COVID-19. The material from the prospective study consisted of cDNA or gDNA derived from T cells, B-cell-depleted T cells, or PBMCs. Subjects who had been exposed to COVID-19, were actively infected with it, or had recovered from it provided the deeply sampled blood TCRbeta repertoires that made up the dataset. A freely available public database, intended as a resource for researchers studying the immune response to SARS-CoV-2, is where the repertoires were released. Samples were obtained from the ongoing ImmuneRACE study (first 160 participants) and from about 1,300 subjects provided by 6 global collaborators. Sample metadata almost always included a de-identified subject ID, COVID-19 status, age in years and sex. Where available, HLA class I and class II types were taken from metadata supplied by the sample provider and were not determined by assay-based typing.

TCRbeta CDR3 regions were amplified from genomic DNA using the immunoSEQ Assay, a bias-controlled multiplex PCR. In the authors' own workflow: The number of nucleated cells in each sample was estimated by amplification of reference gene primers within the assay. To quantify the absolute abundance of each unique TCRbeta CDR3 rearrangement, sequence reads were collapsed and filtered. For each sample, productive Simpson clonality was calculated by taking the square root of Simpson's diversity index across productive rearrangements. TCRdb limited this immuneACCESS table to in-frame rearrangements with V and J called. A share of clones is missing; checked studies link under half to unresolved V genes, and the rest is unexplained. V, J and clone size are taken as reported in that table, and D and trimming were inferred from the DNA itself. For this sample there are about 160,000 clones; 82% appear just once. The top ten constitute about 16% of the sample.

Whole blood was collected in K2EDTA tubes by collaborating institutions according to the institutions' own protocols. For TCRbeta analysis, collaborators shipped samples as frozen whole blood, isolated PBMCs, or DNA extracted from either of those sample types. General conclusions and limits of the study: The quantity of clinical and demographic metadata differed by source and by participant and was supplied without curation.

The sequence was collected from a human donor with acute or convalescent COVID-19. The donor label of this sample is uncertain. Sample: peripheral blood.

Here is the DNA: TGTGCCAGCAGCCCCACCCGGACACCCTCGGAGACCCAGTACTTC. This sequence encodes CASSPTRTPSETQYF. The rearrangement combines TRBV3-1 (or the pseudogene TRBV3-2) with TRBJ2-5, with TRBD1 as a weak D call on 5 bases. The germline V gene encodes CDR1 LGHDT and CDR2 YNNKEL (reference sequence). At the junction V is shortened by 4 bases and J by 5 bases, with 17 bases in between. Spanning cysteine to phenylalanine, the CDR3 consists of 15 amino acids. Here the CDR3 DNA is all that survives: 45 bases in frame from base 1.